Presented here are 5 T cell receptor beta chains from one specimen sequenced in a study of blood T cell repertoires in COVID-19. The protocol was immunoSEQ multiplex PCR, while the TCRdb copy is restricted to in-frame clones and leaves out a portion. This sample has about 290,000 clones; around four fifths occur once, and the top ten carry around 4.1%. Sequenced sample: peripheral blood. The receptors derive from a woman aged 50 to 60 with active or convalescent COVID-19.

As for this clone: The same CDR3 can be traced to other DNA sequences in this sample. The chain uses TRBV5-4 and TRBJ2-5; the match to TRBD2 covers 7 bases. CDR1 is SGHNT, CDR2 YYREEE, per germline (reference sequence). V lost 4 bases to trimming and J lost 3 bases; unmatched junction nucleotides: 0. The CDR3 extends over 12 amino acids. DNA of the CDR3: TGTGCCAGCAGCCTAGCGGAAGAGACCCAGTACTTC. Translation: CASSLAEETQYF.

The chain uses TRBV15 and TRBJ2-3; 11 nucleotides agree with TRBD1. CDR1 LNHNV and CDR2 YYDKDF come from the germline V gene (reference sequence). Trimming at V came to 2 bases and at J to 4 bases, leaving 8 bases not matched to a gene. The CDR3 is made up of 17 amino acids. CDR3 sequence (DNA): TGTGCCACCAGCAGACCGGACAGGGGGCGGTTCGCAGATACGCAGTATTTT. It specifies CATSRPDRGRFADTQYF. Together with reference TRBV15 and TRBJ2-3, the CDR3 gives the full variable domain: DAMVIQNPRYQVTQFGKPVTLSCSQTLNHNVMYWYQQKSSQAPKLLFHYYDKDFNNEADTPDNFQSRRPNTSFCFLDIRSPGLGDTAMYLCATSRPDRGRFADTQYFGPGTRLTVL.

The rearrangement joins TRBV7-9 to TRBJ1-6, with a tentative D call TRBD1 (5 bases). CDR1 SEHNR and CDR2 FQNEAQ come from the germline V gene (reference sequence). This CDR3 comprises 14 residues. V gave up 3 bases and J gave up 6 bases, with 9 bases separating them. CDR3: CASSFAGFNSPLHF. The DNA of the CDR3 is TGTGCCAGCAGCTTCGCAGGGTTTAATTCACCCCTCCACTTT. Full variable domain (outside the CDR3, taken from reference TRBV7-9 and TRBJ1-6): DTGVSQNPRHKITKRGQNVTFRCDPISEHNRLYWYRQTLGQGPEFLTYFQNEAQLEKSRLLSDRFSAERPKGSFSTLEIQRTEQGDSAMYLCASSFAGFNSPLHFGNGTRLTVT.

This rearrangement joins TRBV28 to TRBJ2-4, with 10 bases identical to TRBD2. Trimming removed 2 bases from V and 6 bases from J; junction bases left unmatched: 4. From germline, CDR1 is MDHEN and CDR2 SYDVKM. The CDR3 contains 15 residues. Here the CDR3 DNA reads TGTGCCAGCAGTTTAGGGTCTAGCGGGAGAAACATTCAGTACTTC. Amino acids: CASSLGSSGRNIQYF. The variable domain in full, with the rest retrieved from reference TRBV28 and TRBJ2-4, is DVKVTQSSRYLVKRTGEKVFLECVQDMDHENMFWYRQDPGLGLRLIYFSYDVKMKEKGDIPEGYSVSREKKERFSLILESASTNQTSMYLCASSLGSSGRNIQYFGAGTRLSVL.

This rearrangement joins TRBV5-4 to TRBJ2-2, with 9 bases identical to TRBD2. The CDR3 length is 18 residues. Trimming at V came to 3 bases and at J to 5 bases, leaving 14 bases not matched to a gene. Germline V gives CDR1 SGHNT, CDR2 YYREEE (reference sequence). CDR3 protein: CASSSPSGGRAGTGELFF. CDR3 sequence (DNA): TGTGCCAGCAGCTCGCCGTCCGGCGGGAGGGCCGGTACCGGGGAGCTGTTTTTT.